The present T cell receptor beta chain was sequenced within a study of shared clonotypes between healthy human individuals. Sequenced by immunoSEQ multiplex PCR; TCRdb stores in-frame clones only, minus some. The sample consists of over a million clones, approximately 96% of them appearing once. V was clipped by 0 bases and J by 4 bases; unmatched bases: 9. Germline V gene lookup returns CDR1 SGHRS and CDR2 YFSETQ. The CDR3 spans 16 residues. This clone was seen more than once but under ten times. The sample was naive CD4+ T cells sorted from blood. The subset was: CD45RA+ positively selected. This sequence joins TRBV5-1 and TRBJ2-7; 8 positions agree with TRBD1. The TCR comes from a young man in good health. CDR3 in amino acids: CASSLAQGAQRYEQYF. The CDR3 DNA sequence: TGCGCCAGCAGCTTGGCTCAGGGGGCTCAAAGGTACGAGCAGTACTTC.